This T cell receptor beta chain was sequenced in a study of tumor-infiltrating lymphocytes in primary liver carcinoma (TCRdb year 2017). About the full investigation: Surgical resection was performed in China between November 2015 and early 2016 on five or six patients with histopathologically diagnosed primary liver carcinoma. Of the five patients, three men and two women aged 30 to 69 years, four had hepatocellular carcinoma and one had combined HCC and intrahepatic cholangiocarcinoma. The five patients had tumors staged T1-T3 N0M0, with maximum diameters ranging from 4.2 to 10 cm. Samples yielded roughly 3.5 to 8 million productive TCRbeta reads; read depth did not differ significantly between tissue types. Across five regions of each liver tumor, along with adjacent normal tissue and blood, the study brought together TCRbeta repertoire sequencing, expression microarrays and whole-exome sequencing. A total of 35 specimens from 5 patients underwent TCRbeta repertoire sequencing, comprising roughly 25 tumor regions, 5 adjacent noncancerous liver tissues and 5 peripheral blood samples. High reproducibility was observed for the technical replicate repertoires, with mean shared-clone rates around 0.9 and correlation coefficients above 0.98.

On the study overall, not on this receptor specifically: The top 250 clones accounted for a significantly greater share of the repertoire in tumors than in blood (p = 0.039). Only the TCR beta chain was sequenced, so true repertoire diversity is likely underestimated because unpaired alpha chains were not captured. Because the samples were bulk and unsorted, CD4+ and CD8+ T cell repertoires could not be compared. The study included only five patients, and the authors note findings should be validated in a larger study. Consistent with antigen-driven expansion, pairs of tumor regions showed higher repertoire overlap (mean roughly 36%) than either tumor-adjacent pairs (around 17%) or tumor-blood pairs (approximately 15%).

Regarding this clonotype: Its antigen specificity is not known. No much larger clone exists at a distance of one base, and base qualities are not known.

A constant-region primer and ProtoScript II reverse transcriptase were used to reverse-transcribe TCRbeta-specific cDNA from about 500 ng total RNA. Construction of the TCRbeta libraries relied on three nested rounds of multiplex PCR, following a slightly modified ARM-PCR procedure. Each of the first two PCR rounds ran for approximately 10 cycles and used multiplex TRBV1-TRBV30 forward primers together with a Cbeta reverse primer. A final 25-cycle PCR with Deep VentR polymerase added sample barcodes and Illumina adapters. Before sequencing, amplicons of 200-500 bp were purified from gel using a QIAquick gel extraction kit. An Illumina HiSeq 2500 was used to sequence the TCRbeta amplicons, generating 250-bp paired-end reads. The authors' pipeline ran thus. Quality trimming of reads was performed with Trimmomatic v0.33, and paired reads were merged with FLASH v1.2.11 so that full CDR3 sequences could be recovered. V, D and J germline segments were assigned to the rearranged TCRbeta sequences by MiGEC v1.2.1b. Clonotype statistics, along with Shannon-Wiener diversity indices, were calculated using VDJtools v1.0.0. To reduce sampling bias, subsequent analyses other than the diversity analysis used only the 250 most abundant clonotypes in each sample. TCRdb ran its own pipeline on the public reads, namely fastp trimming at Q25 and MiXCR clone calling, and kept in-frame beta chains. Identical CDR3 proteins give one entry, which carries the most common genes and DNA. The V and J calls and clone size are TCRdb's, not the authors'. The sample table contains roughly 330,000 distinct CDR3 sequences; only one count was recorded for roughly two thirds of them. About 6% of the sample is taken by the ten largest.

Blood RNA was extracted from unsorted whole blood using TRIzol reagent, and germline DNA was obtained with the DNeasy Blood & Tissue kit. At the time of sampling, the patients had chronic HBV infection and had not received any treatment. Before surgery, about 3.9 milliliters of peripheral blood were drawn into K2EDTA tubes. Between the V and J ends, shortened by 6 bases and 0 bases respectively, the junction contains 15 bases. The CDR3 numbers 16 residues from cysteine through phenylalanine. The sequence is cut down to CDR3 DNA, 48 bases in frame from base 1. Via the germline V gene, CDR1 is SGHAT and CDR2 FQNNGV.

The sample was peripheral blood. The chain is made from TRBV11-2 and TRBJ2-1; a confident D gene designation cannot be given. The receptor comes from a man aged 35 to 55 with primary liver carcinoma and hepatitis B virus infection. The CDR3 amino acid sequence is: CASSTLPGSSYNEQFF. The bases are TGTGCCAGCAGTACACTCCCAGGTAGCTCCTACAATGAGCAGTTCTTC.